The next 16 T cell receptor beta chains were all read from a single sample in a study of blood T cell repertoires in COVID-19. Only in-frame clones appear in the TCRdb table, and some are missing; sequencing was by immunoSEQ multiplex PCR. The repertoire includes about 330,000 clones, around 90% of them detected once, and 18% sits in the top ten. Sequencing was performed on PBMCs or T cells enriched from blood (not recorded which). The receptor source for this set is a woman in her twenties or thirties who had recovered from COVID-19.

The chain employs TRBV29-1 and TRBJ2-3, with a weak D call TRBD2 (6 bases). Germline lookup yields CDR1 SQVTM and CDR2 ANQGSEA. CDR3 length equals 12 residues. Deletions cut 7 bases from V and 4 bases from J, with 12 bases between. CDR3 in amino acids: CSGGGVADTQYF. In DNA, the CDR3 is TGCAGCGGTGGCGGGGTCGCAGATACGCAGTATTTT.

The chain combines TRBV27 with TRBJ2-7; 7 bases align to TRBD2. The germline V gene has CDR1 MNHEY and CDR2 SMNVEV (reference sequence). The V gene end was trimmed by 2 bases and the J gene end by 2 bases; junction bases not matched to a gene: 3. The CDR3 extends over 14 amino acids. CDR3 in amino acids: CASSLASGAYEQYF. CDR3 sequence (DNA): TGTGCCAGCAGTTTAGCCAGCGGGGCCTACGAGCAGTACTTC.

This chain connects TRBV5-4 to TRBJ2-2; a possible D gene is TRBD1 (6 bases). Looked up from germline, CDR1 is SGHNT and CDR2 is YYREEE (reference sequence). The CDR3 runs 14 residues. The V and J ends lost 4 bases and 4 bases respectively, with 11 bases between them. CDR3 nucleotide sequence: TGTGCCAGCAGCGTACAGGGTGGCACCGGGGAGCTGTTTTTT. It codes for CASSVQGGTGELFF.

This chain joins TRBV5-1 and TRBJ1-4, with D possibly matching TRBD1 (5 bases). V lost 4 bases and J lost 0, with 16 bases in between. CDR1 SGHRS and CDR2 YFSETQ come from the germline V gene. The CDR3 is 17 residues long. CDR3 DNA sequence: TGCGCCAGCAGCGAAGTCCAGGGTAGGGCAACTAATGAAAAACTGTTTTTT. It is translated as CASSEVQGRATNEKLFF.

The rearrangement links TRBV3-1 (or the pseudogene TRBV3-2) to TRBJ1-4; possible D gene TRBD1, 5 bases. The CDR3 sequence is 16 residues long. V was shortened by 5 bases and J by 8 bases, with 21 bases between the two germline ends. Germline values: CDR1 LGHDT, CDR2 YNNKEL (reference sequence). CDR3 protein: CASSWGLQGGHEKLFF. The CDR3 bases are TGTGCCAGCAGCTGGGGCCTGCAGGGAGGGCACGAAAAACTGTTTTTT.

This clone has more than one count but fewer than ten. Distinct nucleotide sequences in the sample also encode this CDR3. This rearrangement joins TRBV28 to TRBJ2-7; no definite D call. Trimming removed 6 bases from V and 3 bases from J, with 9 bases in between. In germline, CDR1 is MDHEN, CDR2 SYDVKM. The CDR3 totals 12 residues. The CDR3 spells CASSPSYYEQYF. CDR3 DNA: TGTGCCAGCAGCCCTTCGTACTACGAGCAGTACTTC.

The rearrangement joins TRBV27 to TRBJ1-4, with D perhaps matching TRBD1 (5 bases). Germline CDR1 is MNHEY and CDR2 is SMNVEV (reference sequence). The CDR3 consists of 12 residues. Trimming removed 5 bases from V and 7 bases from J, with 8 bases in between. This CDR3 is CASSRRGEKLFF. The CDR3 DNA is TGTGCCAGCAGTCGAAGGGGTGAAAAACTGTTTTTT.

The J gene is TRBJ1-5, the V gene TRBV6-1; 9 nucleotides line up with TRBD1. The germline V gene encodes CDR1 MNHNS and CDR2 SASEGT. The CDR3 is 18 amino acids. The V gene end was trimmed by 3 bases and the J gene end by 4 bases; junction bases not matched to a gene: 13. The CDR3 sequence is CASSDIPGTGYGNQPQHF. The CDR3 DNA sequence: TGTGCCAGCAGTGACATCCCCGGGACAGGGTATGGAAATCAGCCCCAGCATTTT.

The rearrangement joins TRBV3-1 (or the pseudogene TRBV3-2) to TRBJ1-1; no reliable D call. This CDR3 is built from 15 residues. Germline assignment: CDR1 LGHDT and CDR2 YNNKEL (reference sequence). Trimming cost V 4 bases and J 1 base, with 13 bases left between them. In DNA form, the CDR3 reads TGTGCCAGCAGCCGCCTCCTTTCAGGGAACACTGAAGCTTTCTTT. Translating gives CASSRLLSGNTEAFF.

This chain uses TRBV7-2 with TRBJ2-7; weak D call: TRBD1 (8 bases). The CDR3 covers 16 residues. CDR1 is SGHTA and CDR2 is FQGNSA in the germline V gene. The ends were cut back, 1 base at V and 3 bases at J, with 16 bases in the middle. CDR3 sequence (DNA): TGTGCCAGCAGCTTAGTCGGGGGGACAGGAAGCTACGAGCAGTACTTC. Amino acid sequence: CASSLVGGTGSYEQYF.

The DNA for the CDR3 is TGTGCCAGCTCAAACAGGGAATCCTATGGCTACACCTTC. Translated: CASSNRESYGYTF. The chain is built from TRBV18 and TRBJ1-2; TRBD1 might be the D (6 bases). V was cut by 5 bases and J by 4 bases, with 11 bases left in between. The CDR3 runs to 13 residues. In germline, CDR1 is KGHSH, CDR2 LQKENI. The full variable domain, rest sourced from reference TRBV18 and TRBJ1-2, is NAGVMQNPRHLVRRRGQEARLRCSPMKGHSHVYWYRQLPEEGLKFMVYLQKENIIDESGMPKERFSAEFPKEGPSILRIQQVVRGDSAAYFCASSNRESYGYTFGSGTRLTVV.

CDR3 coding DNA: TGTGCCAGCAGCTTGGTGCAGGGTCATAATTCACCCCTCCACTTT. It yields the protein CASSLVQGHNSPLHF. The chain is built from TRBV5-5 and TRBJ1-6; D is possibly TRBD1 (5 bases). Deletions cut 0 bases from V and 5 bases from J, with 9 bases between. The CDR3 is 15 residues long. The germline V gene has CDR1 SGHKS and CDR2 YYEKEE (reference sequence).

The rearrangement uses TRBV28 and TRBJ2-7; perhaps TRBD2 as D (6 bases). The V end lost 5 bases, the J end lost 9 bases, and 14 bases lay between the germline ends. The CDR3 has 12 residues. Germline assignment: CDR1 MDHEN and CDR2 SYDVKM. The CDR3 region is CASSPSHGGQYF. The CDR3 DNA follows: TGTGCCAGCAGTCCCTCTCACGGGGGGCAGTACTTC.

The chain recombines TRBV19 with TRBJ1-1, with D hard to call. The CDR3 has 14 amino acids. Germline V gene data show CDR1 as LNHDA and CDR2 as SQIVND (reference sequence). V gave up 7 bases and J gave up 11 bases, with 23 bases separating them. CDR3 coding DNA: TGTGCCAGTAAGGCGGAAGAAAAGGAGGCATTGGCTTTCTTT. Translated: CASKAEEKEALAFF.

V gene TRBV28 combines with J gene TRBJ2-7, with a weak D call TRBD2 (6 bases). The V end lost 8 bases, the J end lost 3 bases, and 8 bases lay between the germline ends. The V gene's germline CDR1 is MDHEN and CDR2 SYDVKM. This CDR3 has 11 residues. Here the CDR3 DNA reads TGTGCCAGCGGGACTGACTACGAGCAGTACTTC. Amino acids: CASGTDYEQYF.

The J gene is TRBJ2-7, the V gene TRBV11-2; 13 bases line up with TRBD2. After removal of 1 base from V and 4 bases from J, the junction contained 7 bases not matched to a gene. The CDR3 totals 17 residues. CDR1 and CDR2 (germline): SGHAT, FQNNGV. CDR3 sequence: CASSLVLAGGPGYEQYF. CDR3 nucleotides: TGTGCCAGCAGCTTAGTACTAGCGGGAGGGCCAGGGTACGAGCAGTACTTC.